A selection of T cell receptor beta chains follows, all from one sample in a study of post-analysis software for immune sequencing data. Each CDR3 protein gets one entry after TCRdb re-called the PCR reads with MiXCR. The table records 820,000 or so distinct CDR3 sequences, roughly 50% of them present only once. The sample consisted of blood. Source of these receptors: a girl between 5 and 17 years old with multiple sclerosis. Each CDR3 is given with its conserved first and last residue. Each record gives: V gene, J gene, CDR3 protein.

v_gene: TRBV29-1; j_gene: TRBJ2-7; CDR3aa: CSAGQGINTGQYF
v_gene: TRBV29-1; j_gene: TRBJ1-2; CDR3aa: CSVPGEAGYGYTF
v_gene: TRBV29-1; j_gene: TRBJ1-1; CDR3aa: CSGTQGVNTEAFF
v_gene: TRBV7-9; j_gene: TRBJ1-1; CDR3aa: CASSSGRSNTEAFF
v_gene: TRBV4-1; j_gene: TRBJ1-6; CDR3aa: CASSQVPTGFTNSPLHF
v_gene: TRBV6-2/TRBV6-3; j_gene: TRBJ2-4; CDR3aa: CASSQAHEGAKNIQYF
v_gene: TRBV11-2; j_gene: TRBJ2-1; CDR3aa: CASSQGLATYNEQFF
v_gene: TRBV20-1; j_gene: -; CDR3aa: CSASLAGGSNIQYF
v_gene: TRBV18; j_gene: TRBJ2-7; CDR3aa: CASSPTRAGAHEQYF
v_gene: TRBV20-1; j_gene: TRBJ2-7; CDR3aa: CSANRIGRYEQYF
v_gene: TRBV7-3; j_gene: TRBJ2-7; CDR3aa: CASSLSGTPYEQYF
v_gene: TRBV28; j_gene: TRBJ2-4; CDR3aa: CASIKDLAKNIQYF
v_gene: TRBV5-1; j_gene: TRBJ2-2; CDR3aa: CASISGAVNTGELFF
v_gene: TRBV7-3; j_gene: TRBJ2-5; CDR3aa: CASSPQLGSQETQYF
v_gene: TRBV6-6; j_gene: TRBJ2-7; CDR3aa: CASSYSRAELTEQYF
v_gene: TRBV29-1; j_gene: TRBJ2-7; CDR3aa: CSVAREYEQYF
v_gene: TRBV7-2; j_gene: TRBJ2-1; CDR3aa: CASSHRVGEQFF
v_gene: TRBV7-3; j_gene: TRBJ1-1; CDR3aa: CASSRITVSNTEAFF
v_gene: TRBV20-1; j_gene: TRBJ1-1; CDR3aa: CSARAGGTNTEAFF
v_gene: TRBV10-3; j_gene: TRBJ2-7; CDR3aa: CAISPPQGRGQYF
v_gene: TRBV5-1; j_gene: TRBJ2-7; CDR3aa: CASTSLTDREGEQYF
v_gene: TRBV7-9; j_gene: TRBJ2-1; CDR3aa: CASSLGSAGLRIGQFF
v_gene: TRBV7-2; j_gene: TRBJ1-2; CDR3aa: CASSLSRTYNYGYTF
v_gene: TRBV7-2; j_gene: TRBJ1-2; CDR3aa: CASSLAHPSYTPDGYTF
v_gene: TRBV29-1; j_gene: TRBJ2-1; CDR3aa: CSVRVRAAYNEQFF
v_gene: TRBV2; j_gene: TRBJ2-1; CDR3aa: CASRLSTGGGNEQFF
v_gene: TRBV20-1; j_gene: TRBJ2-1; CDR3aa: CSALAGLADSYNEQFF
v_gene: TRBV29-1; j_gene: TRBJ1-1; CDR3aa: CSSSDRGNTEAFF
v_gene: TRBV9; j_gene: TRBJ2-3; CDR3aa: CASSVGGRGGTDTQYF
v_gene: TRBV2; j_gene: TRBJ1-2; CDR3aa: CASSEMGSTGGGSDGYTF
v_gene: TRBV5-5; j_gene: -; CDR3aa: CASSAETGNYEQYF
v_gene: TRBV4-1; j_gene: TRBJ2-4; CDR3aa: CASSQGGDSIAKNIQYF
v_gene: TRBV6-1; j_gene: TRBJ2-5; CDR3aa: CASSETTSGTETQYF
v_gene: TRBV15; j_gene: TRBJ2-5; CDR3aa: CATSRSSTRQYF
v_gene: TRBV6-6; j_gene: -; CDR3aa: CASSYSPGEQYF
v_gene: TRBV9; j_gene: TRBJ1-2; CDR3aa: CASSVATGGFYGYTF
v_gene: TRBV20-1; j_gene: TRBJ2-3; CDR3aa: CSAREWSTDTQYF
v_gene: TRBV24-1; j_gene: TRBJ2-7; CDR3aa: CATSDLAGVSYEQYF
v_gene: TRBV29-1; j_gene: TRBJ2-2; CDR3aa: CSVGAENTGELFF
v_gene: TRBV10-3; j_gene: TRBJ2-5; CDR3aa: CAISESIGADQYF
v_gene: TRBV27; j_gene: TRBJ2-7; CDR3aa: CASSPPYAGDTYEQYF
v_gene: TRBV6-6; j_gene: TRBJ1-1; CDR3aa: CASSDNGGNTEAFF
v_gene: TRBV27; j_gene: TRBJ1-5; CDR3aa: CASSLTVRWPQHF
v_gene: TRBV20-1; j_gene: TRBJ1-2; CDR3aa: CSAHTGVGDYGYTF
v_gene: TRBV9; j_gene: TRBJ2-7; CDR3aa: CASGPGTSYEQYF
v_gene: TRBV20-1; j_gene: TRBJ2-5; CDR3aa: CSASPLSGSQETQYF
v_gene: TRBV6-5; j_gene: TRBJ2-7; CDR3aa: CASRSGAQAYEQYF
v_gene: TRBV5-1; j_gene: TRBJ2-7; CDR3aa: CASSLQSGLYEQYF
v_gene: TRBV5-1; j_gene: TRBJ2-3; CDR3aa: CASSFEQGSTDTQYF
v_gene: TRBV5-1; j_gene: TRBJ2-3; CDR3aa: CASSLIGPDTQYF
v_gene: TRBV20-1; j_gene: TRBJ2-4; CDR3aa: CSARLAGDLNIQYF
v_gene: TRBV29-1; j_gene: TRBJ2-7; CDR3aa: CSVAATYEQYF
v_gene: TRBV20-1; j_gene: TRBJ2-1; CDR3aa: CSARASGSTYNEQFF
v_gene: TRBV12-3/TRBV12-4; j_gene: TRBJ2-1; CDR3aa: CASRQPAGTSGSSYNEQFF